The 6 T cell receptor beta chains reported below all come from one sample, sequenced in a study of blood T cell repertoires in COVID-19. Libraries were prepared by immunoSEQ multiplex PCR; TCRdb keeps only in-frame clonotypes and omits some of them. The sample carries around 270,000 clones, around 87% recorded once. The sequenced sample was peripheral blood. The receptors come from a woman aged 60-75 years with COVID-19, enrolled during active disease.

This sequence joins TRBV2 and TRBJ1-2, with 7 bases lining up with TRBD1. There are 18 residues in the CDR3. J lost 0 bases, V lost 6 bases, and 16 bases had no gene match. Per the germline V gene, CDR1 is SNHLY and CDR2 is FYNNEI. The CDR3 nucleotides read TGTGCCAGCAGGGCGACCGCCGGGACAGCTAGAACTAACTATGGCTACACCTTC. Translated, it gives CASRATAGTARTNYGYTF. Together with reference TRBV2 and TRBJ1-2, the CDR3 gives the full variable domain: EPEVTQTPSHQVTQMGQEVILRCVPISNHLYFYWYRQILGQKVEFLVSFYNNEISEKSEIFDDQFSVERPDGSNFTLKIRSTKLEDSAMYFCASRATAGTARTNYGYTFGSGTRLTVV.

The V gene is TRBV15, the J gene TRBJ2-1; 12 nucleotides agree with TRBD2. Losses at the gene ends were 1 base for V and 7 bases for J; bases not matched to a gene: 5. CDR3 length equals 16 residues. From germline, CDR1 is LNHNV and CDR2 YYDKDF (reference sequence). DNA of the CDR3: TGTGCCACCAGCAGAGCAACTAGCGGGAGGAAAAATGAGCAGTTCTTC. This codes for CATSRATSGRKNEQFF.

This clone was seen only a few times. The chain combines TRBV7-2 with TRBJ2-7, with TRBD1 matching 9 bases. Germline V gene sequence: CDR1 SGHTA, CDR2 FQGNSA. With 5 bases clipped from V and 4 bases from J, the junction kept 9 bases outside the gene matches. CDR3 length: 15 amino acids. DNA for the CDR3: TGTGCCAGCAGCCCCGGGACAGGGATTAAGTACGAGCAGTACTTC. Residues: CASSPGTGIKYEQYF.

The V gene is TRBV6-5, the J gene TRBJ1-2, with D possibly being TRBD1 (6 bases). V was clipped by 5 bases and J by 5 bases, with 15 bases between them. The CDR3 is made up of 14 amino acids. From germline, CDR1 is MNHEY and CDR2 SVGAGI. DNA of the CDR3: TGTGCCAGCAGTATACAACAGGGTCGGTATGGCTACACCTTC. Translating it yields CASSIQQGRYGYTF.

CDR3 amino acids: CASSLAPRQGASPLHF. As DNA, the CDR3 is TGCGCCAGCAGCTTGGCCCCAAGACAGGGGGCTTCACCCCTCCACTTT. The chain carries TRBV5-1 and TRBJ1-6, with TRBD1 identical over 10 bases. The length of the CDR3 is 16 residues. CDR1 is SGHRS and CDR2 is YFSETQ in the germline V gene. Trimming cost V 0 bases and J 9 bases; bases outside gene matches: 6.

This clone was counted a single time. The same CDR3 is also encoded by other DNA sequences in this sample. The rearrangement joins TRBV7-3 to TRBJ2-1; TRBD1 matches 8 bases. Germline values: CDR1 SGHTA, CDR2 FQGTGA. Trimming took 0 bases from V and 7 from J; bases not matched to a gene: 5. CDR3 size: 15 residues. CDR3 sequence reads: CASSLTGQGWNEQFF. DNA for the CDR3: TGTGCCAGCAGCTTAACTGGACAGGGATGGAATGAGCAGTTCTTC.